This TCR beta chain was retrieved from a study of OX40 agonist ivuxolimab in advanced cancers. In the study overall: The costimulatory receptor OX40 (CD134) was targeted by ivuxolimab, a fully human IgG2 agonistic monoclonal antibody. Intravenous ivuxolimab was administered to patients every 2 weeks at six dose levels: 0.01, 0.1, 0.3, 1.5, 3 and 10 mg/kg. Of the roughly 51 dose-escalation patients, hepatocellular carcinoma was present in about 19, melanoma in around 15, renal cell carcinoma in 9 and head and neck cancer in 9. In the dose-escalation cohort, 82.7% of patients were male, and the mean age was about 55 years, with a range of roughly 20 to 80. Prior anti-PD-1, anti-PD-L1 or anti-CTLA-4 therapy was permitted, and checkpoint inhibitors had been received by about 36% of dose-escalation patients. Partial responses occurred in three dose-escalation patients: two with cutaneous melanoma and one with hepatocellular carcinoma. Peripheral TCRbeta sequencing was intended to test whether TCR sequence diversity was altered and clonal T-cell expansion was caused by ivuxolimab. The monotherapy dose-escalation portion (N ≈ 52 patients) of the phase I ivuxolimab trial is reported in the paper.

V loses 4 bases of germline sequence and J loses 5 bases, and the interval between the two ends is 9 bases. The germline V gene encodes CDR1 SGHRS and CDR2 YFSETQ. From the cysteine up to the phenylalanine, the CDR3 has a length of 13 residues. CDR3 DNA is the only sequence kept; it has 39 bases, read in frame from the first base. Genomic DNA was extracted from sorted cells for sequencing of the TCRbeta CDR3 region. TCRbeta CDR3 regions were sequenced using the immunoSEQ Assay. TCRdb took this table from immuneACCESS and kept in-frame rearrangements with V and J called. Such tables lack part of the clones; where checked against another copy, unresolved V genes explain under half of the gap, and the rest is unexplained. Within this sample are under 65,000 clones, with approximately 89% of them counted one time only. The top ten clonotypes cover around 0.42% of the sample. Patients with a history of autoimmune disease or receiving systemic immunosuppression were excluded from the trial. In every dose cohort, peripheral blood was drawn for TCR sequencing at baseline, cycle 4 day 1, and cycle 7 day 1. The samples were taken from a phase I, first-in-human, multicenter, open-label dose-escalation trial of ivuxolimab. Adults with locally advanced or metastatic melanoma, renal cell, hepatocellular, or head and neck squamous cell carcinoma were enrolled in the trial. CD4+ and CD8+ T cells were sorted separately from peripheral blood before TCR sequencing.

The full study reports these points: Partial responders in the 0.1-3.0 mg/kg groups had among the lowest normalized peripheral clonal expansion, especially among CD8+ T cells. Which antigens the clonally expanded peripheral T cells were specific for was not determined. At doses from 0.1 to 3.0 mg/kg, clonal expansion was seen in both CD4+ and CD8+ blood T cells between baseline and week 6. Low levels of normalized T-cell clonal expansion were also shown by some nonresponding patients. After ivuxolimab, expanded clones were on average more numerous among CD8+ T cells than among CD4+ T cells.

Points on this clone: This clone's antigen is unknown. No much larger clone exists at a distance of one base, and base qualities are not known.

Recombination linked TRBV5-1 to TRBJ2-2; the D segment cannot be called with confidence. This specimen consisted of CD4+ or CD8+ T cells sorted from blood, obtained in a trial of the OX40 agonist ivuxolimab. This clonotype originated in an adult with an advanced solid tumor such as melanoma, head and neck, liver or kidney cancer. This receptor carries the CDR3 CASSPLDTGELFF. The sequenced DNA: TGCGCCAGCAGCCCCCTGGATACCGGGGAGCTGTTTTTT.